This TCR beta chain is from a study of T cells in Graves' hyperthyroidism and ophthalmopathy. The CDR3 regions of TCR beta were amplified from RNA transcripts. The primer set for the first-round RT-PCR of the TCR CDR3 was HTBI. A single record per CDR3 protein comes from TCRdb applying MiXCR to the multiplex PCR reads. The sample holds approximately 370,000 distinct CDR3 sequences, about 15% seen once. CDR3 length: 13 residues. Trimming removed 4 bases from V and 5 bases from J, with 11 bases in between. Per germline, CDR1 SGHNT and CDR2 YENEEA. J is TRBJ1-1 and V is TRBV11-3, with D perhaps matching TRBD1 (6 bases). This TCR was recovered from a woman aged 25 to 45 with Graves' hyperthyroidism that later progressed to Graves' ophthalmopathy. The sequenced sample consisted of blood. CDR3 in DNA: TGTGCCAGCAGCTCCAACAGGGTGACTGAAGCTTTCTTT. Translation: CASSSNRVTEAFF.